The 10 T cell receptor beta chains below were found in one sample sequenced in a study of OX40 agonist ivuxolimab in advanced cancers. Sequencing was performed with immunoSEQ multiplex PCR; in TCRdb, only in-frame clones are kept and a portion is missing. The sample shows approximately 79,000 clones, 70% to 90% of them seen only once. The source material was CD4+ or CD8+ T cells sorted from blood, sampled in a trial of the OX40 agonist ivuxolimab. The source of these receptors is an adult with an advanced solid tumor such as melanoma, head and neck, liver or kidney cancer.

The chain joins TRBV27 to TRBJ2-7, with 13 bases fitting TRBD2. The V and J ends lost 5 bases and 4 bases, in that order; junction bases with no gene match: 5. The CDR3 is 15 residues long. The germline CDR1 and CDR2 sequences are MNHEY and SMNVEV (reference sequence). The CDR3 region is CASSPTSGGGYEQYF. The CDR3 nucleotides are TGTGCCAGCAGTCCTACTAGCGGGGGGGGTTACGAGCAGTACTTC.

The chain combines TRBV13 with TRBJ2-7; D is unclear. Germline V lookup: CDR1 PRHDT, CDR2 FYEKMQ (reference sequence). Trimming took off 6 bases at V and 1 base at J, with 13 bases between the two ends. The CDR3 consists of 14 residues. The CDR3 bases are TGTGCCAGCAGGTCTACTGGAAAATCCTACGAGCAGTACTTC. Its translation is CASRSTGKSYEQYF.

V is TRBV5-1 and J is TRBJ1-2; tentatively, D is TRBD1 (5 bases). CDR3 length: 14 residues. Between the trimmed V and J ends, which lost 0 bases and 4 bases, there was a span of 10 bases. CDR1 and CDR2 from the germline V gene are SGHRS and YFSETQ. The CDR3 coding sequence is TGCGCCAGCAGCTTGGGCAGGGAGTTCTATGGCTACACCTTC. Its translation: CASSLGREFYGYTF.

This chain uses TRBV9 with TRBJ2-3; no clear D gene. This CDR3 has 14 amino acids. V lost 0 bases and J 2 bases, leaving 7 bases between the germline ends. CDR1 and CDR2 from the germline V gene are SGDLS and YYNGEE. The CDR3 sequence: CASSVDHNTDTQYF. As DNA, the CDR3 is TGTGCCAGCAGCGTAGATCACAACACAGATACGCAGTATTTT.

The rearrangement uses TRBV6-5 and TRBJ2-3; D is undetermined. Germline assignment: CDR1 MNHEY and CDR2 SVGAGI. The V end was cut by 2 bases, the J end by 2 bases, with 11 bases between. CDR3 length: 15 amino acids. The CDR3 region is CASSYPKRATDTQYF. CDR3 nucleotide sequence: TGTGCCAGCAGTTACCCAAAACGTGCCACAGATACGCAGTATTTT.

V is TRBV6-5 and J is TRBJ1-1; tentatively, D is TRBD1 (5 bases). Looked up from germline, CDR1 is MNHEY and CDR2 is SVGAGI. The V gene lost 3 bases and the J gene lost 4 bases, with 9 bases spanning the gap. This CDR3 has 13 amino acids. CDR3: CASSYGGSTEAFF. CDR3 DNA: TGTGCCAGCAGTTATGGGGGTAGCACTGAAGCTTTCTTT.

The genes are TRBV5-6 and TRBJ1-4; the D gene is possibly TRBD1 (6 bases). Trimming shortened V by 0 bases and J by 7 bases, and 10 bases separated the two germline ends. Germline lookup yields CDR1 SGHDT and CDR2 YYEEEE. The CDR3 is 14 amino acids. Here the CDR3 DNA reads TGTGCCAGCAGCTTGGGACAGGCGCCTGAAAAACTGTTTTTT. Translating gives CASSLGQAPEKLFF.

V gene TRBV29-1 combines with J gene TRBJ2-1; possible D gene TRBD2, 6 bases. Germline loops: CDR1 SQVTM, CDR2 ANQGSEA. Trimming removed 3 bases from V and 1 base from J, with 10 bases in between. The CDR3 runs to 14 residues. The CDR3 DNA is TGCAGCGTTGATAGAGGACTATCCTACAATGAGCAGTTCTTC. Translating gives CSVDRGLSYNEQFF.

The chain combines TRBV7-9 with TRBJ1-6; no clear D gene. CDR1 is SEHNR, CDR2 FQNEAQ, per germline (reference sequence). Trimming cost V 4 bases and J 0 bases, with 10 bases left between them. The CDR3 has 16 amino acids. Here the CDR3 reads CASSYGPSSYNSPLHF. The CDR3 region has the DNA TGTGCCAGCAGCTACGGACCCAGCTCCTATAATTCACCCCTCCACTTT.

The gene calls are TRBV5-6 and TRBJ2-1; 12 bases align to TRBD2. J was trimmed by 4 bases and V by 4 bases; bases with no gene match: 3. The germline V gene encodes CDR1 SGHDT and CDR2 YYEEEE. CDR3 length equals 15 residues. The CDR3 sequence is CASSKGTSGYNEQFF. CDR3 bases: TGTGCCAGCAGCAAAGGGACTAGCGGGTACAATGAGCAGTTCTTC.